Each of the 32 T cell receptor beta chains below was sequenced from the same sample in a study of cytomegalovirus exposure and HLA in healthy donors (dated by TCRdb to the late 2010s). Libraries came from the immunoSEQ multiplex PCR assay. A mixture of 60 forward primers for TCR Vbeta segments and 13 reverse primers for TCR Jbeta segments was used in the multiplex PCR. The table comes from immuneACCESS by way of TCRdb, which keeps in-frame sequences with V and J called. Part of the clones is missing from these tables; in studies checked, under half for an unresolved V gene and the rest for unknown reasons. The sample table lists around 64,000 clones, approximately 60% of them with a count of one. 3% to 3.5% of the sample is taken by the ten largest. The sequenced sample was PBMCs. These TCRs come from a woman aged 45-60 years in good health and CMV-seronegative.

The J gene is TRBJ2-2, the V gene TRBV5-4, with D possibly TRBD1 on 6 matching bases. The CDR3 is 18 residues long. The germline gives CDR1 SGHNT, CDR2 YYREEE (reference sequence). V was cut by 5 bases and J by 1 base, with 21 bases left in between. CDR3 coding DNA: TGTGCCAGCAGACCTTACGTCCCAGGGGTTTTGAACACCGGGGAGCTGTTTTTT. It translates to CASRPYVPGVLNTGELFF.

This clone rates as medium-sized. V gene TRBV5-6 combines with J gene TRBJ2-7; 7 bases are a match to TRBD1. The germline V gene encodes CDR1 SGHDT and CDR2 YYEEEE. The junction had 7 bases not matched to a gene; V was cut back by 0 bases and J by 1 base. The CDR3 has 16 amino acids. CDR3 sequence: CASSLANGGQSYEQYF. The CDR3 DNA reads TGTGCCAGCAGCTTGGCCAATGGGGGACAGTCCTACGAGCAGTACTTC.

The chain links TRBV5-6 to TRBJ1-3; a possible D gene is TRBD1 (6 bases). CDR3 size: 14 residues. In germline, CDR1 is SGHDT, CDR2 YYEEEE. V was shortened by 4 bases and J by 4 bases, with 12 bases between the two germline ends. The CDR3 is CASSKQGGGNTIYF. CDR3 sequence (DNA): TGTGCCAGCAGCAAACAGGGTGGCGGAAACACCATATATTTT. The full variable domain, in which reference TRBV5-6 and TRBJ1-3 provide the parts outside the CDR3, is DAGVTQSPTHLIKTRGQQVTLRCSPKSGHDTVSWYQQALGQGPQFIFQYYEEEERQRGNFPDRFSGHQFPNYSSELNVNALLLGDSALYLCASSKQGGGNTIYFGEGSWLTVV.

CDR3 region: CASSPWTGDYGYTF. The CDR3 DNA is TGTGCCAGCTCACCATGGACAGGGGACTATGGCTACACCTTC. The V and J genes are TRBV18 and TRBJ1-2; 9 bases agree with TRBD1. This CDR3 is 14 amino acids long. Germline-derived CDR1 and CDR2 are KGHSH and LQKENI. V lost 2 bases, J lost 3 bases, and 1 base stayed unmatched.

The gene calls are TRBV7-2 and TRBJ2-6; the D gene is possibly TRBD2 (6 bases). V lost 5 bases and J lost 1, with 9 bases in between. Germline lookup yields CDR1 SGHTA and CDR2 FQGNSA. This CDR3 is built from 15 residues. The CDR3 DNA follows: TGTGCCAGCAGCCGGGACTTATCTGGGGCCAACGTCCTGACTTTC. Translating gives CASSRDLSGANVLTF.

V gene TRBV5-1 combines with J gene TRBJ2-3; TRBD2 aligns across 10 bases. In germline, CDR1 is SGHRS, CDR2 YFSETQ. The CDR3 consists of 17 residues. Trimming at V came to 0 bases and at J to 2 bases, leaving 6 bases not matched to a gene. The CDR3 protein is CASSLAVAGGPTDTQYF. In nucleotides, the CDR3 is TGCGCCAGCAGCTTGGCAGTAGCGGGAGGCCCCACAGATACGCAGTATTTT.

This clone appeared a few times. This chain uses TRBV19 with TRBJ1-5, with 8 bases aligning to TRBD1. The J segment lost 6 bases and the V segment lost 1 base, leaving 8 bases of the junction unmatched. The CDR3 is 16 amino acids. CDR1 is LNHDA and CDR2 is SQIVND in the germline V gene (reference sequence). The CDR3 sequence is CASSIGPQGVGQPQHF. The CDR3 DNA sequence: TGTGCCAGTAGTATAGGGCCACAGGGGGTAGGTCAGCCCCAGCATTTT.

This sequence joins TRBV4-3 and TRBJ2-7, with 7 bases fitting TRBD2. The CDR3 loop spans 18 amino acids. The V gene's germline CDR1 is LGHNA and CDR2 YSLEER. V was clipped by 0 bases and J by 5 bases; unmatched bases: 16. The CDR3 coding sequence is TGCGCCAGCAGCCAAGATCGGAGGGAGGGCCCCCGGTCTAACGAGCAGTACTTC. Amino acids: CASSQDRREGPRSNEQYF.

V and J are TRBV7-6 and TRBJ1-3; TRBD1 might be the D (6 bases). The CDR3 has 13 residues. V was pared by 5 bases and J by 8 bases, with 13 bases between. Germline CDR1 and CDR2: SGHVS and FNYEAQ. The CDR3 nucleotides are TGTGCCAGCAGCCGTGGGGGGGCGGACACCATATATTTT. Translated: CASSRGGADTIYF.

This clone was counted between two and nine times. V and J are TRBV28 and TRBJ2-3, with TRBD2 identical over 13 bases. CDR1 is MDHEN and CDR2 is SYDVKM in the germline V gene. The CDR3 loop spans 15 amino acids. The V segment lost 6 bases and the J segment 6 bases; nucleotides outside the gene matches: 6. CDR3 nucleotides: TGTGCCAGCAGCCCGGGGACTAGCGGGATCGATACGCAGTATTTT. Protein: CASSPGTSGIDTQYF.

Relative to its sample, this clone is medium-sized. The chain employs TRBV2 and TRBJ2-7; 8 bases match TRBD2. The CDR3 totals 15 residues. Germline V gene data show CDR1 as SNHLY and CDR2 as FYNNEI. V dropped 5 bases and J dropped 4; count of bases not matched to a gene: 10. This CDR3 is CASSPSGTSKYEQYF. The CDR3 region has the DNA TGTGCCAGCAGTCCTTCCGGGACTAGTAAGTACGAGCAGTACTTC.

This clone occurred once. This chain uses TRBV7-2 with TRBJ2-5; no clear D. The CDR3 extends over 14 amino acids. Germline lookup yields CDR1 SGHTA and CDR2 FQGNSA. The V end lost 3 bases, the J end lost 0 bases, and 8 bases lay between the germline ends. The CDR3 nucleotides are TGTGCCAGCAGCTTGTTACTACACCAAGAGACCCAGTACTTC. It codes for CASSLLLHQETQYF.

This clone was recorded a few times. At one end, the junction sequence differs from germline, possibly due to a read error. The rearrangement links TRBV7-7 to TRBJ2-5, with TRBD1 matching over 7 bases. The germline V gene has CDR1 SSHAT and CDR2 FNYEAQ (reference sequence). This CDR3 is built from 15 residues. This CDR3 is CASSLTWDSQETQYF. In nucleotides, the CDR3 is TGTGCTAGCAGCTTAACTTGGGACAGTCAAGAGACCCAGTACTTC.

The V and J genes are TRBV5-1 and TRBJ2-3; perhaps TRBD2 as D (6 bases). With 5 bases removed from V and 1 base from J, the gap between germline ends came to 14 bases. Germline V CDR1 and CDR2: SGHRS, YFSETQ. The CDR3 has 15 residues. As DNA, the CDR3 is TGCGCCAGCAGTTATGGGGGAGGAGGCACAGATACGCAGTATTTT. It specifies CASSYGGGGTDTQYF.

V and J are TRBV15 and TRBJ1-2; D gene uncertain. The CDR3 contains 13 residues. Trimming took 0 bases from V and 2 from J, leaving 4 bases between them. CDR1 is LNHNV, CDR2 YYDKDF, per germline (reference sequence). DNA for the CDR3: TGTGCCACCAGCAGAGACAAAAACTATGGCTACACCTTC. This gives the protein CATSRDKNYGYTF. Using reference TRBV15 and TRBJ1-2 for the parts outside the CDR3, the full variable domain is DAMVIQNPRYQVTQFGKPVTLSCSQTLNHNVMYWYQQKSSQAPKLLFHYYDKDFNNEADTPDNFQSRRPNTSFCFLDIRSPGLGDTAMYLCATSRDKNYGYTFGSGTRLTVV.

J is TRBJ2-7 and V is TRBV2; TRBD2 matches 10 bases. The CDR3 runs 14 residues. V was pared by 8 bases and J by 7 bases, with 11 bases of the junction left unmatched. The germline gives CDR1 SNHLY, CDR2 FYNNEI. CDR3 sequence: CASLQREGLGEQYF. Here the CDR3 DNA reads TGTGCCAGCCTCCAGCGGGAGGGCCTAGGGGAGCAGTACTTC.

Only a few counts were recorded for this clone. The genes are TRBV19 and TRBJ2-6; 10 bases are a match to TRBD2. The CDR3 is made up of 16 amino acids. V was clipped by 6 bases and J by 0 bases; unmatched bases: 2. CDR1 LNHDA and CDR2 SQIVND come from the germline V gene (reference sequence). Here the CDR3 DNA reads TGTGCCAGTAGACTAGCGGGGTACTCTGGGGCCAACGTCCTGACTTTC. This gives the protein CASRLAGYSGANVLTF.

CDR3 protein: CASSPPGMANQPQHF. In DNA form, the CDR3 reads TGTGCCAGCAGCCCACCGGGGATGGCCAATCAGCCCCAGCATTTT. The chain links TRBV7-2 to TRBJ1-5, with D unclear. V was cut by 5 bases and J by 3 bases, with 14 bases left in between. The CDR3 consists of 15 residues. CDR1 and CDR2 from the germline V gene are SGHTA and FQGNSA.

The CDR3 reads CASRTGGPDTQYF. The CDR3 DNA sequence: TGTGCCAGCAGGACAGGGGGTCCAGATACGCAGTATTTT. J is TRBJ2-3 and V is TRBV28; 9 bases agree with TRBD1. This CDR3 has 13 amino acids. Looked up from germline, CDR1 is MDHEN and CDR2 is SYDVKM. J lost 4 bases, V lost 6 bases, and 2 bases had no gene match.

In its sample, this clone was seen a few times. This sequence joins TRBV10-1 and TRBJ2-3; tentative D call: TRBD1 (6 bases). The length of the CDR3 is 15 residues. The ends were cut back, 3 bases at V and 6 bases at J, with 16 bases in the middle. CDR1 and CDR2 from the germline V gene are WNHNN and SYGVQD (reference sequence). The CDR3 nucleotides are TGCGCCAGCAGTGAACCCAGGGGAATTACCGATACGCAGTATTTT. Amino acid sequence: CASSEPRGITDTQYF.

This clone has a handful of counts. The rearrangement links TRBV9 to TRBJ2-7; 8 bases map to TRBD2. From germline, CDR1 is SGDLS and CDR2 YYNGEE. V shed 2 bases and J 7 bases; nucleotides not matched to a gene: 8. The CDR3 has 14 residues. The CDR3 loop is CASSVSGVAGEQYF. CDR3 nucleotide sequence: TGTGCCAGCAGCGTTAGCGGGGTCGCGGGGGAGCAGTACTTC.

The J gene is TRBJ1-2, the V gene TRBV19; D not resolved. V was trimmed by 5 bases and J by 7 bases, leaving 14 bases between them. The CDR3 consists of 13 residues. Germline-derived CDR1 and CDR2 are LNHDA and SQIVND (reference sequence). The CDR3 reads CASSLGRAGGYTF. CDR3 bases: TGTGCCAGTAGTTTGGGGAGGGCTGGTGGCTACACCTTC.

CDR3 DNA: TGTGCCAGCAGTCGTGAGGGAACTGAAGCTTTCTTT. Protein: CASSREGTEAFF. V gene TRBV6-6 combines with J gene TRBJ1-1; D not resolved. The CDR3 is 12 residues long. V was shortened by 5 bases and J by 5 bases, with 9 bases between the two germline ends. Per the germline V gene, CDR1 is MNHNY and CDR2 is SVGAGI (reference sequence).

The rearrangement links TRBV7-2 to TRBJ2-1, with 7 bases aligning to TRBD2. The CDR3 covers 15 residues. The germline V gene encodes CDR1 SGHTA and CDR2 FQGNSA. V lost 4 bases to trimming and J lost 5 bases; unmatched junction nucleotides: 8. The CDR3 loop reads CASSSRGGLDNEQFF. The CDR3 coding sequence is TGTGCCAGCAGCTCACGGGGAGGGTTGGACAATGAGCAGTTCTTC.

The chain combines TRBV2 with TRBJ1-1; 7 bases match TRBD1. The V gene end was trimmed by 7 bases and the J gene end by 1 base; junction bases not matched to a gene: 6. The CDR3 loop spans 14 amino acids. CDR1 is SNHLY and CDR2 is FYNNEI in the germline V gene. The CDR3 is CASKLTGENTEAFF. The CDR3 DNA follows: TGTGCCAGCAAACTTACAGGGGAGAACACTGAAGCTTTCTTT.

This chain links TRBV18 with TRBJ2-7; 9 bases are shared with TRBD1. Germline assignment: CDR1 KGHSH and CDR2 LQKENI. This CDR3 region has 16 residues. Trimming removed 4 bases from V and 2 bases from J; junction bases left unmatched: 9. The chain's CDR3 is CASSHTRTGDTYEQYF. CDR3 sequence (DNA): TGTGCCAGCTCACACACCCGGACAGGGGACACCTACGAGCAGTACTTC.

The chain has TRBV2 and TRBJ1-2; D gene unclear. CDR1 is SNHLY and CDR2 is FYNNEI in the germline V gene. This CDR3 is 13 amino acids long. Trimming pared 6 bases from V and 5 bases from J, leaving 13 bases between. The CDR3 is CASSSGSHYGYTF. CDR3 DNA: TGTGCCAGCAGCTCCGGGTCTCATTATGGCTACACCTTC.

In regard to this clone: The identical CDR3 is also encoded by other nucleotide sequences in the sample. The V and J genes are TRBV30 and TRBJ1-1, with a tentative D call TRBD1 (5 bases). The length of the CDR3 is 12 residues. CDR1 and CDR2 (germline): GTSNPN, SVGIG (reference sequence). Trimming pared 3 bases from V and 5 bases from J, leaving 10 bases between. As DNA, the CDR3 is TGTGCCTGGAGGACCGGGGGAACTGAAGCTTTCTTT. Encoded protein: CAWRTGGTEAFF.

V gene TRBV21-1 combines with J gene TRBJ2-7; the table calls TRBD1, which could not be checked here. TRBV21-1 is classified as a pseudogene. The CDR3 has 18 amino acids. The CDR3 here is CASSTPRADRAGSYEQYF. The CDR3 DNA sequence: TGTGCCAGCAGCACGCCCCGGGCCGACAGGGCGGGCTCCTACGAGCAGTACTTC.

The rearrangement uses TRBV19 and TRBJ2-7; D is uncertain. V shed 4 bases and J shed 2 bases, with 9 bases lying between them. CDR3 length: 13 amino acids. Per germline, CDR1 LNHDA and CDR2 SQIVND (reference sequence). CDR3 loop: CASSTFPPYEQYF. CDR3 nucleotides: TGTGCCAGTAGTACTTTTCCTCCCTACGAGCAGTACTTC.

Here the CDR3 DNA reads TGTGCCAGCAGCTACCGGGACTTGGGGGGTGAAAAACTGTTTTTT. It encodes CASSYRDLGGEKLFF. The chain uses TRBV5-6 and TRBJ1-4; a weak D match, TRBD1 (5 bases). Trimming removed 3 bases from V and 7 bases from J, with 16 bases in between. This CDR3 is built from 15 residues. Germline lookup yields CDR1 SGHDT and CDR2 YYEEEE.

The chain joins TRBV11-2 to TRBJ1-4, with 8 bases lining up with TRBD1. The CDR3 sequence is 16 residues long. With V trimmed by 3 bases and J by 5 bases, 8 bases remained unmatched. Germline V gene lookup returns CDR1 SGHAT and CDR2 FQNNGV. The CDR3 here is CASSLIQGAQNEKLFF. CDR3 bases: TGTGCCAGCAGCTTGATCCAGGGGGCGCAGAATGAAAAACTGTTTTTT. The full variable domain, rest sourced from reference TRBV11-2 and TRBJ1-4, is EAGVAQSPRYKIIEKRQSVAFWCNPISGHATLYWYQQILGQGPKLLIQFQNNGVVDDSQLPKDRFSAERLKGVDSTLKIQPAKLEDSAVYLCASSLIQGAQNEKLFFGSGTQLSVL.